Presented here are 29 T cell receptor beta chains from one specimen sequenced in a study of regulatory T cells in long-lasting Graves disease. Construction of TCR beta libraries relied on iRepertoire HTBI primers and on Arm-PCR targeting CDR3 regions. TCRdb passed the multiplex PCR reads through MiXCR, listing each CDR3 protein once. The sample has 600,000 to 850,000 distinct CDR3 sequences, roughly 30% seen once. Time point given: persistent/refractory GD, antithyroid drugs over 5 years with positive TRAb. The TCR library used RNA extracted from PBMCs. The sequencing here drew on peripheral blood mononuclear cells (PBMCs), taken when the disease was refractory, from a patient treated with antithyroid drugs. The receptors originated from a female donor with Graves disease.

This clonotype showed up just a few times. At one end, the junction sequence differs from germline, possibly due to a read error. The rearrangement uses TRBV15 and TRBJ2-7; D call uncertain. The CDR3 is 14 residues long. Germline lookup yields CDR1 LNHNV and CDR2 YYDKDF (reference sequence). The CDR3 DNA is TGTGCCACCAGCAGAGCTTCTCCTGGGTCCATGCTGAGTTTT. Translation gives CATSRASPGSMLSF.

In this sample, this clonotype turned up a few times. The CDR3 reads CATSFRAGPNTEAFF. The CDR3 DNA reads TGTGCCACCTCCTTTCGGGCAGGGCCGAACACTGAAGCTTTCTTT. The V gene is TRBV19, the J gene TRBJ1-1; D is perhaps TRBD1 (5 bases). Trimming pared 10 bases from V and 1 base from J, leaving 19 bases between. Germline loops: CDR1 LNHDA, CDR2 SQIVND (reference sequence). This CDR3 is 15 amino acids long.

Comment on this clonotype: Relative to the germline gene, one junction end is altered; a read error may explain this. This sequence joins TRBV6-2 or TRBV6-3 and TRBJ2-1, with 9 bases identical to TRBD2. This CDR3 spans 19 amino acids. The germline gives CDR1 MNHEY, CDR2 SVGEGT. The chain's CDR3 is CASSEVLARRLADYNEQFF. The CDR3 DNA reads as TGCGCCAGCAGTGAGGTTCTTGCGAGGAGACTAGCGGATTACAATGAGCAGTTCTTC.

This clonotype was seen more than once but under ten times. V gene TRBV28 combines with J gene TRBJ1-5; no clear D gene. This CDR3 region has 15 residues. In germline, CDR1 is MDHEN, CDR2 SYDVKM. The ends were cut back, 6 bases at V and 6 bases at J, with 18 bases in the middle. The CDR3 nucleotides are TGTGCCAGCAGCCACCATATCGCCCGGGGTCAGCCCCAGCATTTT. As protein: CASSHHIARGQPQHF.

CDR3 residues: CATSREGREQYF. Here the CDR3 DNA reads TGTGCCACCAGCAGAGAAGGGCGGGAGCAGTACTTC. This chain connects TRBV15 to TRBJ2-7; D ambiguous. CDR3 length equals 12 residues. The V gene lost 0 bases and the J gene lost 7 bases, with 7 bases spanning the gap. Germline V gene sequence: CDR1 LNHNV, CDR2 YYDKDF (reference sequence).

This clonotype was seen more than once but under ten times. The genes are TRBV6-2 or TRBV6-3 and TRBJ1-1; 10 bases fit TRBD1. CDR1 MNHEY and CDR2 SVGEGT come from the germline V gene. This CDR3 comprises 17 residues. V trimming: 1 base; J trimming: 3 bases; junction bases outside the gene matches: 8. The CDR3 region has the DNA TGTGCCAGCAGTTACTTAGGGACAGGGGAGAGGCACACTGAAGCTTTCTTT. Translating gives CASSYLGTGERHTEAFF.

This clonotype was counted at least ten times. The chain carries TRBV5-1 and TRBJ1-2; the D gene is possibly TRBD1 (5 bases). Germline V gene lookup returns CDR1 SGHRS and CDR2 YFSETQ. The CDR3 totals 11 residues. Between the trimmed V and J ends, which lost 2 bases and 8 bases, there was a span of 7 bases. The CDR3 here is CASSLPGGYTF. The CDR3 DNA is TGCGCCAGCAGCTTACCAGGGGGCTACACCTTC.

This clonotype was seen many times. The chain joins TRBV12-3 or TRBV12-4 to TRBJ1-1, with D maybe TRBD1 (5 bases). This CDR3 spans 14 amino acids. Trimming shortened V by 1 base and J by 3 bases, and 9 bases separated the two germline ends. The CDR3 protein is CASSLVGGYTEAFF. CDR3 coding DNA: TGTGCCAGCAGTTTAGTTGGGGGGTACACTGAAGCTTTCTTT.

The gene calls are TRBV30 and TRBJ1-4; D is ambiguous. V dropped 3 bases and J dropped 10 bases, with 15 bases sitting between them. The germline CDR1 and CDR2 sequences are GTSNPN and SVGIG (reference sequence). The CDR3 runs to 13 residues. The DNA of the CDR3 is TGTGCCTGGAGCCCGGTCCTGAAGGGAAAACTGTTTTTT. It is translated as CAWSPVLKGKLFF.

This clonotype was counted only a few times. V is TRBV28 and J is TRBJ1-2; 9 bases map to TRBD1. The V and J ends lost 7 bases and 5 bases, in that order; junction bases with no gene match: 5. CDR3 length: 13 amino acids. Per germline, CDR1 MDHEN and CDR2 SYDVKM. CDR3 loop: CASISTGGYGYTF. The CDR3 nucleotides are TGTGCCAGCATCTCGACAGGGGGATATGGCTACACCTTC.

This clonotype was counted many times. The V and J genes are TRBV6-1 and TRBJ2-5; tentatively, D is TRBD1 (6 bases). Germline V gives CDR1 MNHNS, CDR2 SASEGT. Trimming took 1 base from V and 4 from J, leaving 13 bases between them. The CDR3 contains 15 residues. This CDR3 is CASSEVGARGETQYF. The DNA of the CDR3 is TGTGCCAGCAGTGAAGTGGGGGCCAGAGGAGAGACCCAGTACTTC.

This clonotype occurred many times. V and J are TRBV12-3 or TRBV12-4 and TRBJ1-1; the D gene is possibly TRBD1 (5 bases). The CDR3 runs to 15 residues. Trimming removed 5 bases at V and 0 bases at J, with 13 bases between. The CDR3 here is CASSGDLTMNTEAFF. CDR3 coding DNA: TGTGCCAGCAGTGGGGACCTGACGATGAACACTGAAGCTTTCTTT.

CDR3 amino acids: CASSPGTGGREQYF. CDR3 coding DNA: TGTGCCAGTAGTCCCGGGACAGGGGGACGCGAGCAGTACTTC. V and J are TRBV19 and TRBJ2-7; TRBD1 matches 11 bases. The J segment lost 6 bases and the V segment lost 5 bases, leaving 6 bases of the junction unmatched. CDR3 size: 14 residues. Per germline, CDR1 LNHDA and CDR2 SQIVND (reference sequence).

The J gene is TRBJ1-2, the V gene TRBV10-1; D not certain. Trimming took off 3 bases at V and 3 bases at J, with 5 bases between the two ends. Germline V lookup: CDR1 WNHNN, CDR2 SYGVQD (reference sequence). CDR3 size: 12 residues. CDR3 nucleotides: TGCGCCAGCAGTGATGGGCACTATGGCTACACCTTC. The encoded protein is CASSDGHYGYTF.

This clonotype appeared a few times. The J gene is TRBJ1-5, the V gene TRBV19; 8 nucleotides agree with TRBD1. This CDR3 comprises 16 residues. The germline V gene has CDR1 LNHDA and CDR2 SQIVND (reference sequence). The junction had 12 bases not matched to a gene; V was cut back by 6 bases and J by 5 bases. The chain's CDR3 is CASSGPGQAPDQPQHF. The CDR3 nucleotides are TGTGCCAGTAGCGGACCGGGACAGGCCCCGGATCAGCCCCAGCATTTT.

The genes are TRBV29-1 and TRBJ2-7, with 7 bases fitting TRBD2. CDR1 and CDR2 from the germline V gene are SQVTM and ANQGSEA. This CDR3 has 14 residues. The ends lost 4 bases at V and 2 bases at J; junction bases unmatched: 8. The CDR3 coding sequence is TGCAGCGTTGCGGGCGGGAGCGCGACCTACGAGCAGTACTTC. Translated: CSVAGGSATYEQYF.

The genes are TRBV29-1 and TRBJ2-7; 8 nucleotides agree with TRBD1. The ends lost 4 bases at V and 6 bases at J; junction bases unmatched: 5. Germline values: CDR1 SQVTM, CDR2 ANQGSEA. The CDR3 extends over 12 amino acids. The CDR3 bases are TGCAGCGTTGGGAGGACAGGGAGCGAGCAGTACTTC. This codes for CSVGRTGSEQYF.

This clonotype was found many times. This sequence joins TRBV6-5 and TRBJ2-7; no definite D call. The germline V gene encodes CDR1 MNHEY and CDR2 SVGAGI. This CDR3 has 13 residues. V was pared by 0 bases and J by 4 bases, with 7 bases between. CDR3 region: CASSYSNVYEQYF. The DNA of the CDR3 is TGTGCCAGCAGTTACTCGAATGTGTACGAGCAGTACTTC.

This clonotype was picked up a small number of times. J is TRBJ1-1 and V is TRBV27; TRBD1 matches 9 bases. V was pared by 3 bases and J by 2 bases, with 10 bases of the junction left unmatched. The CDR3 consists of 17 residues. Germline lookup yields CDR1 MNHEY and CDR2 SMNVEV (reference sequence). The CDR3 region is CASSFLTTTGGNTEAFF. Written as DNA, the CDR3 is TGTGCCAGCAGTTTTCTAACTACGACAGGGGGAAACACTGAAGCTTTCTTT.

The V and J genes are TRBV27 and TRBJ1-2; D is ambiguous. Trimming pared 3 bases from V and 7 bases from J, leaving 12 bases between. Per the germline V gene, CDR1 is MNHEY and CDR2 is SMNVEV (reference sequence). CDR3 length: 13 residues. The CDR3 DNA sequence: TGTGCCAGCAGTTTCATAGGCATGGGTGGCTACACCTTC. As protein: CASSFIGMGGYTF.

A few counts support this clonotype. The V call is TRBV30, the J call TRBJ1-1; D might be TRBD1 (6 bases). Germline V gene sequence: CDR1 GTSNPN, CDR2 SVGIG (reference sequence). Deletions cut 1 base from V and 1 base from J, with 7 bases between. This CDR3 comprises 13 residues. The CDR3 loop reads CAWSARGNTEAFF. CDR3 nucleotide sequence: TGTGCCTGGAGTGCCAGGGGGAACACTGAAGCTTTCTTT.

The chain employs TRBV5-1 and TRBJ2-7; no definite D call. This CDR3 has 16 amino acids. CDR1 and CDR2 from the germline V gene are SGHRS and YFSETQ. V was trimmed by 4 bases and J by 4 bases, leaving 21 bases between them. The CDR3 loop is CASSAERSTALYEQYF. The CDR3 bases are TGCGCCAGCAGCGCGGAGCGAAGCACAGCCCTTTACGAGCAGTACTTC.

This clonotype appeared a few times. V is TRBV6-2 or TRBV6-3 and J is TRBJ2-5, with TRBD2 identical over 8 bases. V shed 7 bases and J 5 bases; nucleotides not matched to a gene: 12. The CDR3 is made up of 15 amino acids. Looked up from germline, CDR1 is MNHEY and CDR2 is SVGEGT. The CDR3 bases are TGTGCCAGCAACGCGGGACTAGTGGGTGGGGAGACCCAGTACTTC. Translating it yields CASNAGLVGGETQYF.

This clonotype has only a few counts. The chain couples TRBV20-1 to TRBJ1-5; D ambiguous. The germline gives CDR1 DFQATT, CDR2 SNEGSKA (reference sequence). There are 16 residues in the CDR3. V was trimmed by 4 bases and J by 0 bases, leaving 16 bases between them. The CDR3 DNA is TGCAGTGCTACCGGGTGGGGTGGGGTTAGCAATCAGCCCCAGCATTTT. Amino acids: CSATGWGGVSNQPQHF.

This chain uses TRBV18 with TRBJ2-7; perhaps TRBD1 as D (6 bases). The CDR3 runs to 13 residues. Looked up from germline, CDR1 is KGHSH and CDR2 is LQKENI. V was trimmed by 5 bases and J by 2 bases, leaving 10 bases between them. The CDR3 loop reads CASSDGQTYEQYF. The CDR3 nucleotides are TGTGCCAGCTCAGACGGACAGACCTACGAGCAGTACTTC.

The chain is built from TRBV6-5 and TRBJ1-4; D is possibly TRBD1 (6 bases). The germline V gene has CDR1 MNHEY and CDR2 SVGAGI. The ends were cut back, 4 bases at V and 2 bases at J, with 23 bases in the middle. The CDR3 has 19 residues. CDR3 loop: CASSLRGGGGRTTNEKLFF. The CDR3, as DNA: TGTGCCAGCAGTTTACGCGGCGGCGGGGGGCGAACTACTAATGAAAAACTGTTTTTT.

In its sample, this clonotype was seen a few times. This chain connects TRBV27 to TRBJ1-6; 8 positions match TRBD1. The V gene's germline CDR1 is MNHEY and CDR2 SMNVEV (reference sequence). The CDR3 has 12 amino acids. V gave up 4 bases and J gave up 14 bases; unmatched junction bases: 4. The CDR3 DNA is TGTGCCAGCAGTTGGCCGGGACAGGCCCTCCACTTT. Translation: CASSWPGQALHF.

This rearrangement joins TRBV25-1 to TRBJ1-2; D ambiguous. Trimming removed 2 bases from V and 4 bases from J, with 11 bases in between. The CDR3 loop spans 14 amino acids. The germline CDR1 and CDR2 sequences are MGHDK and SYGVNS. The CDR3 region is CASSERAGPYGYTF. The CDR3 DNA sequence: TGTGCCAGCAGTGAAAGGGCAGGACCCTATGGCTACACCTTC.

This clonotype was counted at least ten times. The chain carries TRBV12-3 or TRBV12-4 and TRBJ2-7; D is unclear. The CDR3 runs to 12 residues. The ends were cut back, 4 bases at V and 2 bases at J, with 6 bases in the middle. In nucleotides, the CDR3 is TGTGCCAGCAGTTACCGCACCTACGAGCAGTACTTC. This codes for CASSYRTYEQYF.